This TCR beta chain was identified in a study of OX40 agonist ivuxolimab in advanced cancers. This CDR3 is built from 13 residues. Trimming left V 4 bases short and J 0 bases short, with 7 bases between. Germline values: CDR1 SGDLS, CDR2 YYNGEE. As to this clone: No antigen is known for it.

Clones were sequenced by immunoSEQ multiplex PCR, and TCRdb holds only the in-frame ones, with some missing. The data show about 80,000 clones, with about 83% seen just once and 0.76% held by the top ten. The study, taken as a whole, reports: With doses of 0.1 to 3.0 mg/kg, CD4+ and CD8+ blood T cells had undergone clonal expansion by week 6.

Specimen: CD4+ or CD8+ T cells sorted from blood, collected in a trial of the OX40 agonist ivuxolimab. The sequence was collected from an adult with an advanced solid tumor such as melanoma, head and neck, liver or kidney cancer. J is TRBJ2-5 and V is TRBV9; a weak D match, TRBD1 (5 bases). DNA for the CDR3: TGTGCCAGCAGCTTGACAGACCAAGAGACCCAGTACTTC. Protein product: CASSLTDQETQYF.